The 8 T cell receptor beta chains below were found in one sample sequenced in a study of cytomegalovirus exposure and HLA in healthy donors. Amplification used 60 Vbeta primers and 13 Jbeta primers. The method was immunoSEQ multiplex PCR; TCRdb's version includes in-frame clones alone and lacks a portion of them. This table lists tens of thousands of clones. The sequenced sample was PBMCs. The receptors were sampled from a woman in her 30s in good health and CMV-seronegative.

The chain carries TRBV5-1 and TRBJ2-2; 11 bases agree with TRBD2. Germline V gene lookup returns CDR1 SGHRS and CDR2 YFSETQ. Trimming removed 4 bases from V and 8 bases from J; junction bases left unmatched: 10. This CDR3 is built from 16 residues. CDR3 protein: CASSLPPTSGAGELFF. CDR3 bases: TGCGCCAGCAGCCTCCCCCCGACTAGCGGGGCGGGGGAGCTGTTTTTT.

The chain recombines TRBV7-2 with TRBJ2-1; 7 bases fit TRBD2. Germline values: CDR1 SGHTA, CDR2 FQGNSA. This CDR3 contains 15 residues. With 1 base clipped from V and 7 bases from J, the junction kept 7 bases outside the gene matches. This CDR3 is CASSLVVGAGNEQFF. CDR3 DNA sequence: TGTGCCAGCAGCTTAGTGGTGGGAGCGGGGAATGAGCAGTTCTTC.

The chain employs TRBV5-1 and TRBJ1-4, with 10 bases matching TRBD1. The CDR3 is made up of 14 amino acids. CDR1 and CDR2 from the germline V gene are SGHRS and YFSETQ. With 3 bases clipped from V and 8 bases from J, the junction kept 4 bases outside the gene matches. CDR3 sequence reads: CASSWGQGKEKLFF. In nucleotides, the CDR3 is TGCGCCAGCAGCTGGGGACAGGGGAAGGAAAAACTGTTTTTT.

This chain joins TRBV19 and TRBJ2-7; 9 bases align to TRBD1. V dropped 3 bases and J dropped 7; count of bases not matched to a gene: 7. Germline assignment: CDR1 LNHDA and CDR2 SQIVND (reference sequence). The CDR3 covers 14 residues. CDR3 sequence reads: CASSIWDRAGEQYF. As DNA, the CDR3 is TGTGCCAGTAGTATTTGGGACAGGGCGGGAGAGCAGTACTTC.

The V and J genes are TRBV5-1 and TRBJ2-3; the match to TRBD2 covers 7 bases. Per germline, CDR1 SGHRS and CDR2 YFSETQ. There are 16 residues in the CDR3. V lost 3 bases, J lost 4 bases, and 11 bases stayed unmatched. In DNA form, the CDR3 reads TGCGCCAGCAGCTCCTACTACGCGGGAGCCCCAGATACGCAGTATTTT. Its translation is CASSSYYAGAPDTQYF.

The V and J genes are TRBV6-5 and TRBJ2-7; D gene unclear. V shed 6 bases and J shed 0 bases, with 9 bases lying between them. Germline assignment: CDR1 MNHEY and CDR2 SVGAGI. The CDR3 covers 13 residues. The CDR3 sequence is CASRGPSSYEQYF. The DNA for the CDR3 is TGTGCCAGCAGGGGTCCTAGCTCCTACGAGCAGTACTTC.

The rearrangement joins TRBV7-6 to TRBJ2-7, with 7 positions matching TRBD2. The J segment lost 2 bases and the V segment lost 5 bases, leaving 9 bases of the junction unmatched. CDR1 and CDR2 from the germline V gene are SGHVS and FNYEAQ. The CDR3 extends over 15 amino acids. The CDR3 DNA sequence: TGTGCCAGCAGCCCCAGGACTAGGAGTCCCTACGAGCAGTACTTC. Protein product: CASSPRTRSPYEQYF.

The chain carries TRBV4-1 and TRBJ1-1, with D uncertain. This CDR3 is 16 amino acids long. The V gene's germline CDR1 is MGHRA and CDR2 YSYEKL. Trimming removed 1 base from V and 1 base from J, with 13 bases in between. In DNA form, the CDR3 reads TGCGCCAGCAGCCAAGGCGCTCTCGGAGCGAACACTGAAGCTTTCTTT. It is translated as CASSQGALGANTEAFF.